The 9 T cell receptor beta chains reported below all come from one sample, sequenced in a study of radiotherapy plus CTLA-4 blockade in lung cancer (dated by TCRdb to the late 2010s). The protocol used for the library was the immunoSEQ multiplex PCR assay. TCRdb provides this immuneACCESS table in a form limited to in-frame rearrangements. Some clones are lacking; in checked studies, under half of them reflect an unresolved V gene, and why the rest are absent is not known. The sample table holds some 87,000 clones, of which around 86% were seen once. The ten largest make up less than 15% of the sample. This specimen was peripheral blood, taken from a patient treated with radiotherapy plus ipilimumab. These receptors were taken from a human donor with non-small cell lung cancer that progressed on radiotherapy plus ipilimumab.

With respect to this clone: This specimen includes other DNA sequences encoding the same CDR3. This chain links TRBV18 with TRBJ2-5; TRBD1 might be the D (7 bases). The germline gives CDR1 KGHSH, CDR2 LQKENI. The CDR3 spans 14 residues. The V gene lost 2 bases and the J gene lost 3 bases, with 10 bases spanning the gap. CDR3 coding DNA: TGTGCCAGCTCACCAGGAGGGGGCAAAGAGACCCAGTACTTC. Translation gives CASSPGGGKETQYF.

This clone was recorded only once. This chain connects TRBV5-5 to TRBJ1-1, with D uncertain. Germline assignment: CDR1 SGHKS and CDR2 YYEKEE (reference sequence). Trimming pared 2 bases from V and 5 bases from J, leaving 7 bases between. The CDR3 contains 12 residues. The CDR3 reads CASSFVGTEAFF. The CDR3 DNA sequence: TGTGCCAGCAGCTTTGTAGGGACTGAAGCTTTCTTT.

The gene calls are TRBV18 and TRBJ2-1, with a weak D call TRBD2 (6 bases). Per germline, CDR1 KGHSH and CDR2 LQKENI. V was pared by 1 base and J by 5 bases, with 15 bases between. The CDR3 is 16 residues long. CDR3 residues: CASSPRSRRGDNEQFF. The DNA of the CDR3 is TGTGCCAGCTCACCACGATCTCGGCGGGGTGACAATGAGCAGTTCTTC.

The chain is built from TRBV7-9 and TRBJ2-1; 13 positions agree with TRBD2. CDR3 length: 18 amino acids. CDR1 and CDR2 from the germline V gene are SEHNR and FQNEAQ (reference sequence). The trim removed 5 bases at V and 0 bases at J, leaving 7 bases unmatched. As DNA, the CDR3 is TGTGCCAGCAGCCGACGGACTAGCGGGAGCCCCTCCTACAATGAGCAGTTCTTC. Protein sequence: CASSRRTSGSPSYNEQFF.

The chain has TRBV27 and TRBJ2-1; either TRBD1 or TRBD2 may fit D (5 bases each). Germline CDR1 and CDR2: MNHEY and SMNVEV (reference sequence). V was trimmed by 3 bases and J by 4 bases, leaving 13 bases between them. This CDR3 has 15 amino acids. In DNA, the CDR3 is TGTGCCAGCAGTTTCGGGGCGGGCCTTTACAATGAGCAGTTCTTC. Translation gives CASSFGAGLYNEQFF.

This rearrangement joins TRBV7-8 to TRBJ2-2, with D perhaps TRBD1 (5 bases). The V gene's germline CDR1 is SGHVS and CDR2 FQNEAQ. V shed 6 bases and J shed 2 bases, with 13 bases lying between them. This CDR3 comprises 15 residues. CDR3 DNA: TGTGCCAGCAGAGCACGAAGGACAAACACCGGGGAGCTGTTTTTT. Translation gives CASRARRTNTGELFF.

The rearrangement joins TRBV27 to TRBJ2-3, with D uncertain. The germline V gene has CDR1 MNHEY and CDR2 SMNVEV (reference sequence). V shed 0 bases and J shed 0 bases, with 7 bases lying between them. The CDR3 runs 15 residues. The CDR3 nucleotides are TGTGCCAGCAGTTTATCTTTGCCTAGCACAGATACGCAGTATTTT. Protein sequence: CASSLSLPSTDTQYF.

The chain is built from TRBV5-1 and TRBJ2-1; D possibly matches TRBD1 or TRBD2 (6 bases each). CDR3 length: 15 amino acids. V was cut by 4 bases and J by 2 bases, with 13 bases left in between. Germline assignment: CDR1 SGHRS and CDR2 YFSETQ. The CDR3 loop is CASSGGGGPYNEQFF. The CDR3 bases are TGCGCCAGCAGCGGAGGAGGGGGACCCTACAATGAGCAGTTCTTC.

In the case of this clone: Since the CDR3 does not end with the conserved phenylalanine or tryptophan, this likely comes from a read error. The limits of the CDR3 on the DNA are not certain, so only TCRdb's listed CDR3 is given. This chain connects TRBV21-1 to TRBJ1-1; the table's D call, TRBD1, has no DNA check behind it. TRBV21-1 is given as a pseudogene. With termini counted, the CDR3 has 9 amino acids. The CDR3 reads CASSKDYRA.